Listed here are 16 T cell receptor beta chains from one sample, sequenced in a study of neoadjuvant anti-PD-1 for oral cavity cancer (dated by TCRdb to the early 2020s). Library generation was performed with the immunoSEQ multiplex PCR assay. This immuneACCESS table, as held by TCRdb, lists in-frame sequences with V and J called but not all clones. Of the missing ones, under half trace to an unresolved V gene in checked studies; the others have no known cause. The sample profile shows approximately 7,600 clones; about 53% of them were found once. The top ten constitute 12% of the sample. Interpreted using the paper, the time point label stands for: before neoadjuvant nivolumab. Sequencing used tumor tissue, obtained before nivolumab (anti-PD-1) treatment. The receptors here all came from a person aged 35 to 85 with oral cavity squamous cell carcinoma.

This rearrangement joins TRBV28 to TRBJ1-3; D is uncertain. The V and J ends lost 5 bases and 6 bases respectively, with 8 bases between them. This CDR3 is built from 12 residues. CDR1 MDHEN and CDR2 SYDVKM come from the germline V gene. CDR3 loop: CASSAPLNTIYF. In nucleotides, the CDR3 is TGTGCCAGCAGTGCCCCATTAAACACCATATATTTT. The variable domain in full, completed from reference TRBV28 and TRBJ1-3, reads DVKVTQSSRYLVKRTGEKVFLECVQDMDHENMFWYRQDPGLGLRLIYFSYDVKMKEKGDIPEGYSVSREKKERFSLILESASTNQTSMYLCASSAPLNTIYFGEGSWLTVV.

With regard to this clone: At one end the junction does not follow the germline gene, possibly because of a read error. The chain has TRBV6-6 and TRBJ2-3; 14 nucleotides line up with TRBD2. Germline values: CDR1 MNHNY, CDR2 SVGAGI (reference sequence). The CDR3 length is 12 residues. In DNA form, the CDR3 reads TGTGCCAGCAGTGGGACTAGCGGGAGAGGGTTTTTT. It specifies CASSGTSGRGFF.

This sequence joins TRBV28 and TRBJ1-5, with 9 bases fitting TRBD1. Germline CDR1 MDHEN, CDR2 SYDVKM. Trimming took 6 bases from V and 7 from J; bases not matched to a gene: 7. The CDR3 has 14 residues. The DNA for the CDR3 is TGTGCCAGCAGGAACAGGGGGCTACGGCAGCCCCAGCATTTT. It translates to CASRNRGLRQPQHF.

The chain employs TRBV27 and TRBJ1-4; D uncertain. V was cut by 7 bases and J by 0 bases, with 12 bases left in between. This CDR3 has 15 residues. The germline CDR1 and CDR2 sequences are MNHEY and SMNVEV (reference sequence). CDR3 in amino acids: CASMRGRATNEKLFF. CDR3 DNA sequence: TGTGCCAGCATGAGAGGGAGGGCAACTAATGAAAAACTGTTTTTT.

The chain is built from TRBV10-2 and TRBJ1-1; weak D call: TRBD1 (6 bases). This CDR3 has 13 residues. Trimming cost V 9 bases and J 6 bases, with 17 bases left between them. From germline, CDR1 is WSHSY and CDR2 SAAADI. CDR3 DNA sequence: TGCGCCAGTAAGGAGGGGGGCCACGCTGAAGCTTTCTTT. Its protein is CASKEGGHAEAFF.

Remarks on this clone: Mismatch with germline at one junction end may stem from a read error. This sequence joins TRBV7-7 and TRBJ2-1; D is ambiguous. The CDR3 contains 14 residues. Germline V gene data show CDR1 as SSHAT and CDR2 as FNYEAQ (reference sequence). CDR3 DNA sequence: TGTGCTAGCAGCTTAGACGGGTCAATCGATGAGCAGTTCTTC. Encoded protein: CASSLDGSIDEQFF.

The table lists this clone with a few counts. The chain recombines TRBV7-8 with TRBJ2-7; 7 nucleotides match TRBD2. Trimming cost V 2 bases and J 6 bases; bases outside gene matches: 4. CDR1 and CDR2 from the germline V gene are SGHVS and FQNEAQ. This CDR3 spans 13 amino acids. The CDR3 nucleotides are TGTGCCAGCAGCTTAAGGGAGGGCGGCGAGCAGTACTTC. Its translation: CASSLREGGEQYF.

The chain links TRBV6-5 to TRBJ1-1; a possible D gene is TRBD1 (5 bases). This CDR3 comprises 13 residues. CDR1 and CDR2 from the germline V gene are MNHEY and SVGAGI. The ends were cut back, 5 bases at V and 8 bases at J, with 15 bases in the middle. The CDR3 DNA reads as TGTGCCAGCAGTACTACAGTCGGGGCCGAAGCTTTCTTT. This encodes CASSTTVGAEAFF.

The rearrangement joins TRBV27 to TRBJ2-1; 10 bases fit TRBD2. Germline V CDR1 and CDR2: MNHEY, SMNVEV (reference sequence). V trimming: 3 bases; J trimming: 7 bases; junction bases outside the gene matches: 6. The CDR3 runs to 15 residues. This CDR3 reads CASSFLGLATNEQFF. CDR3 nucleotides: TGTGCCAGCAGTTTTCTGGGACTAGCGACTAATGAGCAGTTCTTC.

The chain links TRBV5-4 to TRBJ2-2, with 9 bases identical to TRBD2. The CDR3 runs to 16 residues. Germline V gene data show CDR1 as SGHNT and CDR2 as YYREEE (reference sequence). V was pared by 0 bases and J by 4 bases, with 4 bases of the junction left unmatched. The CDR3 is CASSLGLAGPTGELFF. The CDR3 DNA reads TGTGCCAGCAGCTTGGGGCTAGCGGGACCCACCGGGGAGCTGTTTTTT.

This clone was seen a few times. This sequence joins TRBV5-1 and TRBJ1-1, with 8 bases lining up with TRBD1. The CDR3 totals 14 residues. V was pared by 4 bases and J by 8 bases, with 10 bases of the junction left unmatched. Germline CDR1 SGHRS, CDR2 YFSETQ. CDR3 coding DNA: TGCGCCAGCAGCAGGACAGGGTCAGAGTCGGAAGCTTTCTTT. Amino acid sequence: CASSRTGSESEAFF.

V is TRBV7-3 and J is TRBJ2-3; weak D call: TRBD2 (6 bases). The CDR3 loop spans 15 amino acids. CDR1 and CDR2 (germline): SGHTA, FQGTGA. V was clipped by 2 bases and J by 2 bases, with 11 bases between them. The CDR3 sequence is CASSLRGSSTDTQYF. CDR3 nucleotides: TGTGCCAGCAGCTTACGGGGGTCTTCCACAGATACGCAGTATTTT.

The chain links TRBV4-1 to TRBJ2-7; D gene unclear. This CDR3 region has 18 residues. The V gene lost 0 bases and the J gene lost 3 bases, with 21 bases spanning the gap. Germline CDR1 MGHRA, CDR2 YSYEKL. CDR3: CASSQDKSGQASRYEQYF. Written as DNA, the CDR3 is TGCGCCAGCAGCCAAGATAAGTCAGGCCAGGCAAGTCGCTACGAGCAGTACTTC.

V gene TRBV6-1 combines with J gene TRBJ2-2, with D perhaps given as TRBD1 or TRBD2 (5 bases each). V lost 6 bases, J lost 2 bases, and 13 bases lay in between. The CDR3 sequence is 15 residues long. The V gene's germline CDR1 is MNHNS and CDR2 SASEGT. CDR3 DNA: TGTGCCAGCAGAGTTGGGGACCACAACACCGGGGAGCTGTTTTTT. It translates to CASRVGDHNTGELFF.

This clone has just one count. The V gene is TRBV28, the J gene TRBJ2-1; TRBD2 aligns across 13 bases. This CDR3 is built from 15 residues. The germline gives CDR1 MDHEN, CDR2 SYDVKM. Trimming at V came to 6 bases and at J to 7 bases, leaving 6 bases not matched to a gene. The CDR3, as DNA: TGTGCCAGCAGATTGACTAGCGGGAGGAATAATGAGCAGTTCTTC. Its protein product is CASRLTSGRNNEQFF. The complete variable domain, with remaining parts taken from reference TRBV28 and TRBJ2-1, reads DVKVTQSSRYLVKRTGEKVFLECVQDMDHENMFWYRQDPGLGLRLIYFSYDVKMKEKGDIPEGYSVSREKKERFSLILESASTNQTSMYLCASRLTSGRNNEQFFGPGTRLTVL.

By share of the sample, this clone is medium-sized. This sequence joins TRBV6-5 and TRBJ1-4, with no clear D. Germline CDR1 and CDR2: MNHEY and SVGAGI. Trimming took off 8 bases at V and 2 bases at J, with 12 bases between the two ends. This CDR3 is 14 amino acids long. The DNA of the CDR3 is TGTGCCAGCGGAGTATCTCAGACTAATGAAAAACTGTTTTTT. Protein product: CASGVSQTNEKLFF.